This T cell receptor beta chain emerged from a study of cytomegalovirus exposure and HLA in healthy donors. In the study overall: In an early release, HLA-typed donors contributed 75 million to 85 million unique TCR sequences. Whole-study findings and limits: The classifier, whose performance was assessed in both the original and validation cohorts, reportedly diagnosed cytomegalovirus status with high specificity and sensitivity.

A note on this clone: The antigen remains unidentified.

The length of the CDR3 is 14 residues. V shed 2 bases, J shed 5 bases, and the junction held 5 bases outside the gene matches. From germline, CDR1 is GTSNPN and CDR2 SVGIG (reference sequence). In the PCR, 60 Vbeta and 13 Jbeta primers were used. Under the authors' procedure: As a later analysis found, there were 80 million or so unique TCR beta chains, of which roughly 11 million were shared. Only in-frame clones appear in the TCRdb table, and some are missing; sequencing was by immunoSEQ multiplex PCR. V, J and clone size reflect that table, while D and trimming were determined from the DNA. The repertoire holds 200,000 to 250,000 clones, with just over 75% as singletons.

The sequenced material came from PBMCs. The rearrangement links TRBV30 to TRBJ1-5, with 8 bases identical to TRBD1. This clonotype was obtained from a woman between 55 and 75 years old in good health and CMV-seropositive. The CDR3 DNA follows: TGTGCCTGGAGTACAGGGGGTAATTATCAGCCCCAGCATTTT. It encodes CAWSTGGNYQPQHF.